One sample yielded the 11 T cell receptor beta chains listed below, sequenced in a study of tumor-infiltrating lymphocytes in oesophageal squamous cell carcinoma. TCRdb re-called the PCR reads through MiXCR, storing one row per CDR3 protein. The repertoire holds around 12,000 distinct CDR3 sequences, over 50% seen once, with about 30% in the top ten. The sequencing sample was made of esophageal tumor tissue. The receptors come from a female donor with esophageal squamous cell carcinoma.

By proportion, this clonotype is large. The V gene is TRBV7-2, the J gene TRBJ2-3, with 7 bases aligning to TRBD1. V lost 5 bases, J lost 8 bases, and 10 bases stayed unmatched. CDR1 and CDR2 (germline): SGHTA, FQGNSA. The CDR3 contains 14 residues. For the CDR3, the DNA is TGTGCCAGCAGCGGGAAGGGGGCAATATTTACGCAGTATTTT. This translates into CASSGKGAIFTQYF.

This clonotype came up many times. The rearrangement joins TRBV5-1 to TRBJ2-1; 11 bases are shared with TRBD2. The CDR3 has 16 residues. V shed 1 base and J 6 bases; nucleotides not matched to a gene: 6. CDR1 and CDR2 (germline): SGHRS, YFSETQ. CDR3 sequence: CASSLNPGLAANEQFF. The CDR3 nucleotides read TGCGCCAGCAGCTTGAATCCGGGACTAGCGGCCAATGAGCAGTTCTTC.

V is TRBV6-1 and J is TRBJ2-7; TRBD1 matches 7 bases. V dropped 6 bases and J dropped 3; count of bases not matched to a gene: 5. The CDR3 is 13 residues long. The germline gives CDR1 MNHNS, CDR2 SASEGT. This chain's CDR3 is CASRRDSIYEQYF. CDR3 nucleotides: TGTGCCAGCAGACGGGACAGTATCTACGAGCAGTACTTC.

The chain joins TRBV5-1 to TRBJ2-4; TRBD2 aligns across 8 bases. TRBJ2-5 explains the end of the DNA better; the J call may be wrong. The CDR3 is 16 amino acids. In germline, CDR1 is SGHRS, CDR2 YFSETQ. The CDR3 loop is CASSFVGSGTQETQYF. The CDR3 DNA sequence: TGCGCCAGCAGCTTCGTTGGTAGCGGGACCCAAGAGACCCAGTACTTC.

This clonotype qualifies as medium-sized. Here the CDR3 DNA reads TGTGCCAGCAGTTTAGGGAGTCCTCCTGTCAATGAGCAGTTCTTC. It yields the protein CASSLGSPPVNEQFF. This rearrangement joins TRBV27 to TRBJ2-1, with a tentative D call TRBD2 (5 bases). V was pared by 2 bases and J by 6 bases, with 14 bases between. Per the germline V gene, CDR1 is MNHEY and CDR2 is SMNVEV (reference sequence). This CDR3 is 15 amino acids long.

The chain has TRBV12-3 or TRBV12-4 and TRBJ2-7; 10 nucleotides match TRBD2. The CDR3 covers 14 residues. Germline trimming cut 6 bases from V and 5 bases from J; bases unmatched to any gene: 7. The CDR3 sequence: CASRRNLAGDEQYF. The CDR3 coding sequence is TGTGCCAGCAGGCGTAACCTAGCGGGAGACGAGCAGTACTTC.

The chain carries TRBV7-3 and TRBJ2-6; D is undetermined. Germline V CDR1 and CDR2: SGHTA, FQGTGA. The CDR3 consists of 15 residues. V lost 0 bases, J lost 3 bases, and 6 bases lay in between. CDR3 in amino acids: CASSLTAFGANVLTF. The CDR3 region has the DNA TGTGCCAGCAGCTTAACAGCGTTTGGGGCCAACGTCCTGACTTTC.

This clonotype was seen more than once but under ten times. This chain's CDR3 is CASAIDFYNEQFF. In nucleotides, the CDR3 is TGTGCCAGCGCTATTGACTTCTACAATGAGCAGTTCTTC. This sequence joins TRBV7-2 and TRBJ2-1, with D uncertain. V lost 8 bases to trimming and J lost 3 bases, with 11 bases between them. Germline CDR1 SGHTA, CDR2 FQGNSA. The CDR3 has 13 residues.

This chain uses TRBV10-3 with TRBJ2-7, with no clear D. The J call may be wrong; the DNA end is better matched by TRBJ2-1. Germline CDR1 reads ENHRY; CDR2 reads SYGVKD. The CDR3 sequence is 15 residues long. The CDR3 region is CAISDLASSYNEQFF. For the CDR3, the DNA is TGTGCCATCAGTGACCTCGCGAGCTCCTACAATGAGCAGTTCTTC.

The chain recombines TRBV9 with TRBJ2-1; no definite D call. CDR1 and CDR2 (germline): SGDLS, YYNGEE. The V gene lost 2 bases and the J gene lost 5 bases, with 14 bases spanning the gap. The CDR3 extends over 15 amino acids. CDR3 loop: CASSVLESLNNEQFF. DNA for the CDR3: TGTGCCAGCAGCGTTCTGGAGTCTCTTAACAATGAGCAGTTCTTC.

The chain uses TRBV7-8 and TRBJ2-4; maybe TRBD2 (8 bases). This CDR3 comprises 13 residues. The V end lost 2 bases, the J end lost 16 bases, and 18 bases lay between the germline ends. Germline V lookup: CDR1 SGHVS, CDR2 FQNEAQ. The CDR3 reads CASSLNREGTVYF. The DNA for the CDR3 is TGTGCCAGCAGCTTAAACCGGGAGGGGACAGTCTACTTC.